This T cell receptor beta chain derives from a study of memory CD4+ T cells and cytomegalovirus serostatus. Single viable CD3+CD4+CD8-CD45RO+ cells were sorted as the memory CD4+ T cells. Per the germline V gene, CDR1 is MNHNY and CDR2 is SVGAGI (reference sequence). V was cut by 0 bases and J by 2 bases, with 11 bases left in between. The CDR3 runs 16 residues. The protocol was immunoSEQ multiplex PCR, while the TCRdb copy is restricted to in-frame clones and leaves out a portion. Among fewer than 50,000 clones listed, 79% were seen once. The specimen was memory CD4+ T cells from blood. The chain couples TRBV6-6 to TRBJ1-5; D is possibly TRBD1 (6 bases). This TCR was recovered from an adult in good health and CMV-seronegative. The CDR3 DNA reads as TGTGCCAGCAGTTACTCGGCAGGGGCGGGCAATCAGCCCCAGCATTTT. This gives the protein CASSYSAGAGNQPQHF.